A single sample is the source of the 26 T cell receptor beta chains below, sequenced in a study of graft-versus-host responses after intestinal transplantation (dated by TCRdb to about 2021). The antigens for these receptors are not known. The library relied on the immunoSEQ multiplex PCR assay. In TCRdb, the immuneACCESS table is reduced to in-frame sequences with V and J assigned. These tables do not hold every clone; where another copy was compared, an unresolved V gene accounts for under half, and the others remain unexplained. The sample has roughly 80,000 clones on record, about nine tenths of them singletons. Around 8.6% of the sample is in the top ten clones. The meaning of the sample's time point label: cells obtained before transplantation from donor or recipient. The specimen was unstimulated CD8+ T cells sorted from spleen or lymph node cells, collected before transplant. The source is a human donor who was the organ donor for an intestinal transplant.

The gene calls are TRBV6-5 and TRBJ2-7; 7 bases match TRBD1. V lost 5 bases to trimming and J lost 6 bases; unmatched junction nucleotides: 7. CDR1 and CDR2 from the germline V gene are MNHEY and SVGAGI. The CDR3 is 13 residues long. CDR3 nucleotides: TGTGCCAGCAGTACCGGACAGGCGAGCGAGCAGTACTTC. It specifies CASSTGQASEQYF.

The chain joins TRBV7-9 to TRBJ1-1; D call uncertain. CDR1 SEHNR and CDR2 FQNEAQ come from the germline V gene (reference sequence). Trimming cost V 4 bases and J 7 bases, with 7 bases left between them. CDR3 length equals 11 residues. DNA of the CDR3: TGTGCCAGCAGCTCGGACCTTGAAGCTTTCTTT. It codes for CASSSDLEAFF.

This clone was counted a single time. The chain recombines TRBV6-4 with TRBJ2-2, with D perhaps TRBD1 (5 bases). Trimming took 2 bases from V and 0 from J, leaving 7 bases between them. The CDR3 has 15 residues. Germline V gene lookup returns CDR1 MRHNA and CDR2 SNTAGT. The CDR3 DNA reads TGTGCCAGCAGTGACCAGGGCTCGAACACCGGGGAGCTGTTTTTT. It codes for CASSDQGSNTGELFF.

The chain is built from TRBV5-1 and TRBJ2-3, with TRBD1 as a possible D gene (6 bases). V was clipped by 4 bases and J by 0 bases, with 15 bases between them. This CDR3 is 16 amino acids long. Germline values: CDR1 SGHRS, CDR2 YFSETQ. CDR3 amino acids: CASSDGTIISTDTQYF. Written as DNA, the CDR3 is TGCGCCAGCAGCGATGGGACAATTATAAGCACAGATACGCAGTATTTT. The whole variable domain, filled in from reference TRBV5-1 and TRBJ2-3, reads KAGVTQTPRYLIKTRGQQVTLSCSPISGHRSVSWYQQTPGQGLQFLFEYFSETQRNKGNFPGRFSGRQFSNSRSEMNVSTLELGDSALYLCASSDGTIISTDTQYFGPGTRLTVL.

The chain carries TRBV4-1 and TRBJ2-3; D unclear. The V gene's germline CDR1 is MGHRA and CDR2 YSYEKL. V was clipped by 2 bases and J by 1 base, with 16 bases between them. CDR3 length: 17 residues. Here the CDR3 DNA reads TGCGCCAGCAGCCAATCTCGGGTCTTTATGGGCACAGATACGCAGTATTTT. Its translation: CASSQSRVFMGTDTQYF.

This chain connects TRBV10-1 to TRBJ2-3; 11 bases line up with TRBD1. Unmatched junction bases numbered 13, after V lost 2 bases and J lost 6 bases. The CDR3 totals 18 residues. CDR1 and CDR2 from the germline V gene are WNHNN and SYGVQD (reference sequence). CDR3 loop: CASSESPGQGAILDTQYF. The CDR3 nucleotides are TGCGCCAGCAGTGAGAGTCCCGGACAGGGGGCGATTTTGGATACGCAGTATTTT.

The chain couples TRBV4-1 to TRBJ2-2, with 10 bases lining up with TRBD2. CDR1 and CDR2 (germline): MGHRA, YSYEKL. V dropped 3 bases and J dropped 1; count of bases not matched to a gene: 2. The CDR3 is 16 amino acids. CDR3 nucleotides: TGCGCCAGCAGCCACCTAGCGGGGGTGAACACCGGGGAGCTGTTTTTT. Protein sequence: CASSHLAGVNTGELFF.

This clone was seen only once. The chain uses TRBV27 and TRBJ1-2; D is unclear. Per the germline V gene, CDR1 is MNHEY and CDR2 is SMNVEV (reference sequence). The CDR3 totals 13 residues. V lost 3 bases and J 5 bases, leaving 10 bases between the germline ends. The CDR3 spells CASSFGGWYGYTF. The CDR3 DNA reads as TGTGCCAGCAGTTTTGGCGGATGGTATGGCTACACCTTC.

The chain joins TRBV28 to TRBJ2-2; D remains unclear. This CDR3 contains 15 residues. The V gene lost 2 bases and the J gene lost 3 bases, with 10 bases spanning the gap. Germline V gives CDR1 MDHEN, CDR2 SYDVKM. CDR3 in DNA: TGTGCCAGCAGTTTACGCACAGACTACACCGGGGAGCTGTTTTTT. Protein sequence: CASSLRTDYTGELFF.

The chain employs TRBV4-1 and TRBJ2-7; 8 nucleotides align to TRBD2. The V gene end was trimmed by 0 bases and the J gene end by 5 bases; junction bases not matched to a gene: 12. The CDR3 contains 17 residues. Germline-derived CDR1 and CDR2 are MGHRA and YSYEKL. The CDR3 nucleotides are TGCGCCAGCAGCCAAGATCGCAACGGGAGGGGTTACGACGAGCAGTACTTC. Translating gives CASSQDRNGRGYDEQYF.

The CDR3 nucleotides are TGTGCCAGCAGTGAATCCCAGGGACTATTAACAGATACGCAGTATTTT. It is translated as CASSESQGLLTDTQYF. The genes are TRBV6-1 and TRBJ2-3; 7 bases align to TRBD2. Looked up from germline, CDR1 is MNHNS and CDR2 is SASEGT. The CDR3 length is 16 residues. With V trimmed by 2 bases and J by 3 bases, 8 bases remained unmatched.

This chain connects TRBV30 to TRBJ1-6, with a weak D call TRBD1 (6 bases). Germline V lookup: CDR1 GTSNPN, CDR2 SVGIG (reference sequence). The V end lost 3 bases, the J end lost 9 bases, and 12 bases lay between the germline ends. CDR3 length equals 13 residues. The CDR3 region is CAWREGGGSPLHF. As DNA, the CDR3 is TGTGCCTGGAGAGAAGGGGGGGGTTCACCCCTCCACTTT.

The gene calls are TRBV6-1 and TRBJ1-5; a possible D gene is TRBD1 (5 bases). Looked up from germline, CDR1 is MNHNS and CDR2 is SASEGT. This CDR3 region has 13 residues. The V and J ends lost 6 bases and 10 bases respectively, with 16 bases between them. The CDR3 reads CASRPPGGGPQHF. CDR3 DNA sequence: TGTGCCAGCAGGCCTCCGGGGGGGGGACCCCAGCATTTT.

The gene calls are TRBV6-5 and TRBJ2-2; no clear D. V dropped 8 bases and J dropped 0 bases, with 10 bases sitting between them. Germline loops: CDR1 MNHEY, CDR2 SVGAGI. There are 14 residues in the CDR3. The CDR3 is CASGWRPNTGELFF. CDR3 bases: TGTGCCAGCGGGTGGCGGCCGAACACCGGGGAGCTGTTTTTT.

This clone was seen a handful of times. This chain connects TRBV7-9 to TRBJ2-7; D may be TRBD2 (6 bases). V lost 1 base and J lost 0, with 10 bases in between. CDR1 SEHNR and CDR2 FQNEAQ come from the germline V gene (reference sequence). The CDR3 is 15 amino acids. CDR3 protein: CASSLGGGISYEQYF. Written as DNA, the CDR3 is TGTGCCAGCAGCTTAGGAGGAGGGATCTCCTACGAGCAGTACTTC.

The V call is TRBV2, the J call TRBJ2-7; TRBD1 might be the D (6 bases). This CDR3 is built from 13 residues. The V end was cut by 4 bases, the J end by 1 base, with 8 bases between. Germline values: CDR1 SNHLY, CDR2 FYNNEI. The CDR3 DNA sequence: TGTGCCAGCAGTGTCGACAGGTCCTACGAGCAGTACTTC. This encodes CASSVDRSYEQYF.

To note about this clone: At the DNA level, this CDR3 is encoded by other sequences in the same sample as well. CDR3 DNA: TGTGCCAGCAGAAACACCGGGGAGCTGTTTTTT. Its translation is CASRNTGELFF. The chain carries TRBV27 and TRBJ2-2; unclear D gene. The CDR3 sequence is 11 residues long. Germline CDR1 MNHEY, CDR2 SMNVEV (reference sequence). Trimming shortened V by 6 bases and J by 2 bases, and 1 base separated the two germline ends.

The gene calls are TRBV11-1 and TRBJ2-3, with a tentative D call TRBD2 (7 bases). With 1 base removed from V and 2 bases from J, the gap between germline ends came to 13 bases. The CDR3 length is 16 residues. Germline CDR1 SGHAT, CDR2 FQDESV (reference sequence). This chain's CDR3 is CASSLGGGGLTDTQYF. DNA of the CDR3: TGTGCCAGCAGCTTAGGAGGCGGGGGCCTCACAGATACGCAGTATTTT.

The chain employs TRBV30 and TRBJ1-1; D unresolved. The V end lost 3 bases, the J end lost 8 bases, and 13 bases lay between the germline ends. The CDR3 has 12 residues. Germline V CDR1 and CDR2: GTSNPN, SVGIG (reference sequence). The CDR3 DNA reads TGTGCCTGGAGCCCGGATAAATCCGAAGCTTTCTTT. Its translation is CAWSPDKSEAFF.

This chain connects TRBV7-8 to TRBJ2-7, with 7 bases that match TRBD1. CDR1 is SGHVS, CDR2 FQNEAQ, per germline. Germline trimming cut 3 bases from V and 5 bases from J; bases unmatched to any gene: 13. This CDR3 is 16 amino acids long. The CDR3: CASSLGTWTGFNEQYF. The CDR3 nucleotides read TGTGCCAGCAGCTTGGGTACCTGGACAGGTTTCAACGAGCAGTACTTC.

This chain links TRBV7-2 with TRBJ2-7; a weak D match, TRBD2 (6 bases). V gave up 4 bases and J gave up 3 bases, with 10 bases separating them. The germline V gene has CDR1 SGHTA and CDR2 FQGNSA. This CDR3 contains 13 residues. The CDR3 is CASSWGVHYEQYF. CDR3 nucleotide sequence: TGTGCCAGCAGCTGGGGGGTCCACTACGAGCAGTACTTC.

The chain is built from TRBV5-4 and TRBJ2-4; D unresolved. The CDR3 loop spans 15 amino acids. Germline V lookup: CDR1 SGHNT, CDR2 YYREEE (reference sequence). Trimming removed 0 bases at V and 8 bases at J, with 15 bases between. The CDR3 DNA reads as TGTGCCAGCAGCTTGGGGGTTCCGGGTAATGACATTCAGTACTTC. This encodes CASSLGVPGNDIQYF.

The rearrangement uses TRBV28 and TRBJ1-1, with TRBD1 as a possible D gene (5 bases). The CDR3 is 11 amino acids. The germline V gene has CDR1 MDHEN and CDR2 SYDVKM. Trimming left V 4 bases short and J 8 bases short, with 8 bases between. Written as DNA, the CDR3 is TGTGCCAGCAGTTGGGGGTTGGAAGCTTTCTTT. Translation: CASSWGLEAFF.

V usage is TRBV12-2 and J usage is TRBJ2-2. TRBV12-2 is deemed a pseudogene. This CDR3 is built from 18 residues. The CDR3: CASRLAWGATLHTGELFF. The CDR3 bases are TGTGCAAGTCGCTTAGCGTGGGGGGCGACGCTCCACACCGGGGAGCTGTTTTTT.

This chain links TRBV27 with TRBJ1-3; maybe TRBD1 (6 bases). Per the germline V gene, CDR1 is MNHEY and CDR2 is SMNVEV (reference sequence). The CDR3 is 17 residues long. V was pared by 9 bases and J by 2 bases, with 23 bases between. The CDR3 reads CARTLRGGSLTGNTIYF. DNA of the CDR3: TGTGCCAGGACTCTGAGGGGGGGGTCCCTCACTGGAAACACCATATATTTT.

J is TRBJ1-2 and V is TRBV7-9; the D gene is possibly TRBD1 (6 bases). The CDR3 spans 18 residues. V lost 3 bases and J 1 base, leaving 21 bases between the germline ends. Germline CDR1 and CDR2: SEHNR and FQNEAQ (reference sequence). This CDR3 is CASSFRQVWADFNYGYTF. CDR3 sequence (DNA): TGTGCCAGCAGCTTCAGACAGGTCTGGGCCGACTTTAACTATGGCTACACCTTC.